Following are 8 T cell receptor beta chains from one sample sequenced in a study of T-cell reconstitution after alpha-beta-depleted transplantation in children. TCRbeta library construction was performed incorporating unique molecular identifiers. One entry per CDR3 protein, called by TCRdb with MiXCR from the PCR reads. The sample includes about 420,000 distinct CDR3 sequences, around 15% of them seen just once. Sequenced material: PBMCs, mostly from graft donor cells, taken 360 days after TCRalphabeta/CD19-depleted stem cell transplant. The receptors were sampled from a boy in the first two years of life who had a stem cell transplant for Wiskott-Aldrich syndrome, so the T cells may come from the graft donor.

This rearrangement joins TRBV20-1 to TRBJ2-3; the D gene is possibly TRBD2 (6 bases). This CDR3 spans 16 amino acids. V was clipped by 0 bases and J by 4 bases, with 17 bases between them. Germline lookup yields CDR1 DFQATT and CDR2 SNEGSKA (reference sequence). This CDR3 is CSARDPAGPGADTQYF. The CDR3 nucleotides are TGCAGTGCTAGAGATCCAGCGGGCCCGGGGGCAGATACGCAGTATTTT.

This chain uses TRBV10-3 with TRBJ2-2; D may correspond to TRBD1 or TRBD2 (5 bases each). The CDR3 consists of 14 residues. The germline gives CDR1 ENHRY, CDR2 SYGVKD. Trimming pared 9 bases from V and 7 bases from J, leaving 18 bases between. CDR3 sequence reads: CAIWDPRGGGELFF. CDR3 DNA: TGTGCCATTTGGGACCCTCGGGGCGGCGGGGAGCTGTTTTTT.

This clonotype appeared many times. CDR3 residues: CASSQGWGQGFYEQYF. For the CDR3, the DNA is TGTGCCAGCAGTCAAGGGTGGGGACAGGGTTTCTACGAGCAGTACTTC. The chain carries TRBV11-1 and TRBJ2-7; 9 positions match TRBD1. V lost 6 bases and J lost 3; bases outside the gene matches: 12. The CDR3 is 16 amino acids. Germline V gene sequence: CDR1 SGHAT, CDR2 FQDESV (reference sequence). Full variable domain (missing parts from reference TRBV11-1 and TRBJ2-7): EAEVAQSPRYKITEKSQAVAFWCDPISGHATLYWYRQILGQGPELLVQFQDESVVDDSQLPKDRFSAERLKGVDSTLKIQPAELGDSAMYLCASSQGWGQGFYEQYFGPGTRLTVT.

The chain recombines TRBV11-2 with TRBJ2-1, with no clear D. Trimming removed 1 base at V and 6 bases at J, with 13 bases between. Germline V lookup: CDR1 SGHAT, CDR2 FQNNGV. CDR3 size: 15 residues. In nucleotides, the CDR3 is TGTGCCAGCAGCTTAGCGTTGACTTCAATCAATGAGCAGTTCTTC. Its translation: CASSLALTSINEQFF.

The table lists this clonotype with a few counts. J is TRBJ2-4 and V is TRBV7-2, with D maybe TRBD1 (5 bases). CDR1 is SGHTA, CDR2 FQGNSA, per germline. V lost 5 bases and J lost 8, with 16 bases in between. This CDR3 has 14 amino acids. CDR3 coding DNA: TGTGCCAGCAGCCCCCTGGGGCCCCTAGACATTCAGTACTTC. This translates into CASSPLGPLDIQYF.

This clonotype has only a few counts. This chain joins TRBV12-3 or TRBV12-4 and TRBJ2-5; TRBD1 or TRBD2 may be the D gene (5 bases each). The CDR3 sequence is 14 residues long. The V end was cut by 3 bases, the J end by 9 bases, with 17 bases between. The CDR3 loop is CASSFARGAGAQYF. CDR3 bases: TGTGCCAGCAGTTTTGCCCGGGGCGCCGGGGCCCAGTACTTC.

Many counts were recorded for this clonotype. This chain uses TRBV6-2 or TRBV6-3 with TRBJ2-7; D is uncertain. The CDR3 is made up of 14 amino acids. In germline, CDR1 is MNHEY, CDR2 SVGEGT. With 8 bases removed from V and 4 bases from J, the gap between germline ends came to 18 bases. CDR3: CASGVDGVAYEQYF. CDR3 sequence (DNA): TGTGCCAGCGGCGTGGACGGAGTTGCGTACGAGCAGTACTTC.

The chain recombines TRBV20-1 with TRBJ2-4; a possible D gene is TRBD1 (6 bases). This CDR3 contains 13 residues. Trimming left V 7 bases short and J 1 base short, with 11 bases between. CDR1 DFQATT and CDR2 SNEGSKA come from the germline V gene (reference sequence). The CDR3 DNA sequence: TGCAGTGGGCTAACAGGGGCCAAAAACATTCAGTACTTC. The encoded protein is CSGLTGAKNIQYF.